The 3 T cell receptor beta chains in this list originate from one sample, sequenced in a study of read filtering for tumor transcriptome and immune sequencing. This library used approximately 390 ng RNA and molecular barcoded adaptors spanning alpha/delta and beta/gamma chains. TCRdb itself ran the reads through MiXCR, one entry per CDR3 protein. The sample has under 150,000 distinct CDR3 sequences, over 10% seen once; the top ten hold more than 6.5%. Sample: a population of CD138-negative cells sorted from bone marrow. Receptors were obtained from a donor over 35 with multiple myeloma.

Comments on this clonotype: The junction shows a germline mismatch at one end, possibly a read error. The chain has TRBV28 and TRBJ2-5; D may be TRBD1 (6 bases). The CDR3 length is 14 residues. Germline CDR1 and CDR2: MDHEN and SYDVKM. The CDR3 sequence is CAGSLSAWTDSQYF. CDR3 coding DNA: TGTGCCGGCAGTTTATCAGCGTGGACAGATTCCCAGTACTTC.

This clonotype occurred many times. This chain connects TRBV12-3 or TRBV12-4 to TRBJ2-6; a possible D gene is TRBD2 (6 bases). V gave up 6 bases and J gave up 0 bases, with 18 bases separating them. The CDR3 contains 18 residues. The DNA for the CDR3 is TGTGCCAGCAGATCTTCGGGGGTTCCGCACTCTGGGGCCAACGTCCTGACTTTC. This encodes CASRSSGVPHSGANVLTF.

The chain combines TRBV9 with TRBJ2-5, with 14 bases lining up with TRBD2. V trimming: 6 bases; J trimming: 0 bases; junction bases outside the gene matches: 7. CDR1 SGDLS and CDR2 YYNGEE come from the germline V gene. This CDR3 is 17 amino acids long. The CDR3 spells CASNPGTSGGYQETQYF. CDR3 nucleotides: TGTGCCAGCAACCCCGGGACTAGCGGGGGTTACCAAGAGACCCAGTACTTC. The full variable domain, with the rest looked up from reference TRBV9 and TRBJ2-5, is DSGVTQTPKHLITATGQRVTLRCSPRSGDLSVYWYQQSLDQGLQFLIQYYNGEERAKGNILERFSAQQFPDLHSELNLSSLELGDSALYFCASNPGTSGGYQETQYFGPGTRLLVL.